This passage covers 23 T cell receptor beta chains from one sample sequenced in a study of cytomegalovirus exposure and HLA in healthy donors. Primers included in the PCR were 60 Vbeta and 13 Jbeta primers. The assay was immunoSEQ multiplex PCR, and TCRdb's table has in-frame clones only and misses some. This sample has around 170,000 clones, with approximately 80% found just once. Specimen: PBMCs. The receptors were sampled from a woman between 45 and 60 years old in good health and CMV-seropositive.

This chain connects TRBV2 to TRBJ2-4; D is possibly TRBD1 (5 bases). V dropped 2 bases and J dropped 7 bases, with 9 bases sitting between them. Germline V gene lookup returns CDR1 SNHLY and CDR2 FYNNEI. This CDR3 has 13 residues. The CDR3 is CASSERGSNIQYF. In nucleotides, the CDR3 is TGTGCCAGCAGTGAAAGGGGAAGCAACATTCAGTACTTC.

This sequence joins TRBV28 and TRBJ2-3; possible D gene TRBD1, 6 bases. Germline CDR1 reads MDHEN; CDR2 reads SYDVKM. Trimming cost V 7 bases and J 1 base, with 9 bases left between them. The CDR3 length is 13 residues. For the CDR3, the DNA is TGTGCCAGCACTGGACAGCGCACAGATACGCAGTATTTT. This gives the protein CASTGQRTDTQYF.

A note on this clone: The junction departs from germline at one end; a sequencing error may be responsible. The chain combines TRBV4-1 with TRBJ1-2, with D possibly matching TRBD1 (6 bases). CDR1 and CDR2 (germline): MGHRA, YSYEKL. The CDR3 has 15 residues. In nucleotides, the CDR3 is TGTGCCAGCAGCCAAGATAGGGGGGGATGGGATGGCTACACCTTC. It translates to CASSQDRGGWDGYTF.

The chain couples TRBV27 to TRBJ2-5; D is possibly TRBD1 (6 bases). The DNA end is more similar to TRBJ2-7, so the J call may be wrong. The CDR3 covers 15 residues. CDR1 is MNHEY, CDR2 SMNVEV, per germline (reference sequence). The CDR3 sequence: CASSLDPTGNYEQYF. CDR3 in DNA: TGTGCCAGCAGCCTCGATCCGACAGGAAACTACGAGCAGTACTTC.

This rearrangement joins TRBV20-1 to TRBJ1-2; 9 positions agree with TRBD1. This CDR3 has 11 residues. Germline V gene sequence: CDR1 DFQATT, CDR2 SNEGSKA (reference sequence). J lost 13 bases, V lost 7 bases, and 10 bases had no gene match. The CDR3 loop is CSGKAGTGLTF. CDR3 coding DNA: TGCAGTGGCAAGGCCGGGACAGGGCTCACCTTC.

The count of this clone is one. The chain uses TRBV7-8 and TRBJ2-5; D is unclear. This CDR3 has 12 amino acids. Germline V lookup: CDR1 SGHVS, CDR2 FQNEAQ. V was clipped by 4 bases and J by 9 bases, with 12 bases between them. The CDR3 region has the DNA TGTGCCAGCAGCTCCCCGCGTTTGCCCCAGTACTTC. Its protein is CASSSPRLPQYF.

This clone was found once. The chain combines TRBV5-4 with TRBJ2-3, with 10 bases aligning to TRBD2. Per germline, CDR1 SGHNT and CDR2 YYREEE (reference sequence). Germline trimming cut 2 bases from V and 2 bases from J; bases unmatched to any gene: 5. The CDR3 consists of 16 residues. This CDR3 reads CASSLLAGGLTDTQYF. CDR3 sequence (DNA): TGTGCCAGCAGCTTATTAGCGGGGGGACTCACAGATACGCAGTATTTT.

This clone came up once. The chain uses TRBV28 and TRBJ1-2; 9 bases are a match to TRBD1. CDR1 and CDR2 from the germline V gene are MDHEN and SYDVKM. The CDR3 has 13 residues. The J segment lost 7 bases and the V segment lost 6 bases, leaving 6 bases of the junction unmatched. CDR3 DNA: TGTGCCAGCAGACACGGGACAGGGTCTGGCTACACCTTC. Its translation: CASRHGTGSGYTF.

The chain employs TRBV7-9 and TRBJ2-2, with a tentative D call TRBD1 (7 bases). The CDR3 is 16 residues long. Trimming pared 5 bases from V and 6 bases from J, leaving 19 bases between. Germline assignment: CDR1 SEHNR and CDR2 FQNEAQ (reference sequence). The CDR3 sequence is CASSPAGGRSPGELFF. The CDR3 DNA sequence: TGTGCCAGCAGCCCCGCAGGGGGGCGGTCTCCCGGGGAGCTGTTTTTT.

CDR3 DNA: TGTGCCAGCGATTCGTACCTCGGGGAGACCCAGTACTTC. Protein product: CASDSYLGETQYF. This chain links TRBV6-1 with TRBJ2-5, with unresolved D. V lost 8 bases and J lost 5, with 15 bases in between. Germline V gene sequence: CDR1 MNHNS, CDR2 SASEGT. CDR3 length: 13 residues.

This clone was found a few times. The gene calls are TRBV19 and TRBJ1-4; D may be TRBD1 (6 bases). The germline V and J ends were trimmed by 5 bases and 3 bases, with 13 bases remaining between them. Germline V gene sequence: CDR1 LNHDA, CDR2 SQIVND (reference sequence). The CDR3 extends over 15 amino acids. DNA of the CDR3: TGTGCCAGTAGTCCCCCGGACAGACCTAATGAAAAACTGTTTTTT. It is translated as CASSPPDRPNEKLFF.

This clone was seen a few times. CDR3 DNA: TGCGCCAGCAGCCTCGAGACAGGGACCCCTCAGCCCCAGCATTTT. Protein product: CASSLETGTPQPQHF. This rearrangement joins TRBV4-1 to TRBJ1-5; TRBD1 agrees at 7 bases. After removal of 4 bases from V and 6 bases from J, the junction contained 9 bases not matched to a gene. This CDR3 is built from 15 residues. CDR1 and CDR2 (germline): MGHRA, YSYEKL.

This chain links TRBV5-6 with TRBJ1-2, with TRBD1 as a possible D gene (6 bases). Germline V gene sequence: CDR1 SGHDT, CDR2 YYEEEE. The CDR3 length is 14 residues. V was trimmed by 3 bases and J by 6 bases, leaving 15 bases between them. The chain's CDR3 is CASSSIRGGDGYTF. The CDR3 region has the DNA TGTGCCAGCAGCTCTATCAGGGGTGGCGATGGCTACACCTTC.

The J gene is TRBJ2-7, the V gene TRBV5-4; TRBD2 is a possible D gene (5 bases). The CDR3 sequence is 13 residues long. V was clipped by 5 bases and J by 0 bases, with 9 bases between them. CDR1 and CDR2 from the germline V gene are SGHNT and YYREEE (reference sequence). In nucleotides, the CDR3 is TGTGCCAGCAGTAGGAGGACCTCCTACGAGCAGTACTTC. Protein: CASSRRTSYEQYF.

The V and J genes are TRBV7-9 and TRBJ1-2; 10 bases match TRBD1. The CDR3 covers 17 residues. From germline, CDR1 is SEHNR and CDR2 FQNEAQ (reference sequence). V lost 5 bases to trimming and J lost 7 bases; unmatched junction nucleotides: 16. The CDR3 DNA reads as TGTGCCAGCAGCCCGGGACAGGGGATAGGTTCGAGTGGTGGCTACACCTTC. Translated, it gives CASSPGQGIGSSGGYTF.

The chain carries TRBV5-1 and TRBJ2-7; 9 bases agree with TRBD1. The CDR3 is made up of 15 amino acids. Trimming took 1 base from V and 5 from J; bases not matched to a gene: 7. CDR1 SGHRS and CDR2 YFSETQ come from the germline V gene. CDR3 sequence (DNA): TGCGCCAGCAGCTTGCCCGGACAGGGGAGACACGAGCAGTACTTC. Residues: CASSLPGQGRHEQYF.

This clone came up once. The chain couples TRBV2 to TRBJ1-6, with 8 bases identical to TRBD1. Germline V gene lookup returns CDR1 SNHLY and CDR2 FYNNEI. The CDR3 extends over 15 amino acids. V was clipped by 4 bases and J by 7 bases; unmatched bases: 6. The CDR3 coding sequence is TGTGCCAGCAGTGGGACAGGGAAGGGGAATTCACCCCTCCACTTT. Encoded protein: CASSGTGKGNSPLHF.

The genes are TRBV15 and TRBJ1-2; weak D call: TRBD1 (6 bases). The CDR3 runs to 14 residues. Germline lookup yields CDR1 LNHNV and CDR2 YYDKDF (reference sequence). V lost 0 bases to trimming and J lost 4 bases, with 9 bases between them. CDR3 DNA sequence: TGTGCCACCAGCAGAGATAAGGGGGTCTATGGCTACACCTTC. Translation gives CATSRDKGVYGYTF.

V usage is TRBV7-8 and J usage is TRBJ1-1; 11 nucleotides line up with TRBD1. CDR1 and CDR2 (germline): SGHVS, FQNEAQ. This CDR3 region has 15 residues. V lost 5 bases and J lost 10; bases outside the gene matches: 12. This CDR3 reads CASSPQGQGVIGAFF. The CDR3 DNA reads TGTGCCAGCAGCCCTCAGGGACAGGGGGTGATCGGAGCTTTCTTT.

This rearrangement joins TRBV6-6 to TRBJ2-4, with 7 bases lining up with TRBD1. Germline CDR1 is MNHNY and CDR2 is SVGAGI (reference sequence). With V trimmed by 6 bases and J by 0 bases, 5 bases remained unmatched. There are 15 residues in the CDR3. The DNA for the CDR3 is TGTGCCAGCAGGATAGACAGGGAAGCCAAAAACATTCAGTACTTC. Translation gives CASRIDREAKNIQYF.

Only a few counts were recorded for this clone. This CDR3 is CASRLAGGSYEQYF. In nucleotides, the CDR3 is TGTGCCAGCAGACTAGCGGGGGGCTCCTACGAGCAGTACTTC. The chain couples TRBV6-1 to TRBJ2-7; 12 bases are a match to TRBD2. CDR1 MNHNS and CDR2 SASEGT come from the germline V gene. The ends lost 6 bases at V and 0 bases at J; junction bases unmatched: 0. The CDR3 is made up of 14 amino acids.

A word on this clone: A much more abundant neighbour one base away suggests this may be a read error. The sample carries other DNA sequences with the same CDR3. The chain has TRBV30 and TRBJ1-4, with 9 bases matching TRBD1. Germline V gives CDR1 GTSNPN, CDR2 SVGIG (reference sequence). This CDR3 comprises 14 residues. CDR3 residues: CAWNMGQGQEKLFF. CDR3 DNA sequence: TGTGCCTGGAATATGGGACAGGGTCAAGAAAAACTGTTCTTT.

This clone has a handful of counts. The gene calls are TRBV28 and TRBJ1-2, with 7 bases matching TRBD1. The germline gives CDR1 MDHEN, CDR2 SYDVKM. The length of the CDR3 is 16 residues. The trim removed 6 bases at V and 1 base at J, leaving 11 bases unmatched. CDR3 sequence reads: CASSGPKGTVNYGYTF. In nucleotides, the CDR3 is TGTGCCAGCAGCGGACCCAAAGGGACAGTTAACTATGGCTACACCTTC.